This TCR beta chain was found in a study of blood T cell repertoires in COVID-19. The CDR3 length is 12 residues. With 6 bases removed from V and 2 bases from J, the gap between germline ends came to 5 bases. The germline V gene encodes CDR1 MNHEY and CDR2 SMNVEV (reference sequence). This clone was picked up a small number of times. As handled by the study authors: Amplification with reference gene primers provided the estimates of nucleated cell counts. Repertoires were generated with immunoSEQ multiplex PCR, while TCRdb's copy carries only in-frame clones and drops some. V and J calls and clone size come straight from that table; D and trimming were deduced from the DNA. The sample records about 400,000 clones, around nine tenths being singletons.

This sequence joins TRBV27 and TRBJ2-1, with a tentative D call TRBD2 (5 bases). The clonotype originates from a woman aged 30 to 39 who had recovered from COVID-19. The specimen was PBMCs or T cells enriched from blood (not recorded which). CDR3 amino acids: CASSGTYNEQFF. The CDR3, as DNA: TGTGCCAGCAGCGGGACCTACAATGAGCAGTTCTTC.